This passage covers 9 T cell receptor beta chains from one sample sequenced in a study of beta chain features in type 1 diabetes. No antigen is known for these receptors. Regarding the study as a whole: TCRB CDR3 length was moderately but significantly reduced in all four CD4+ subsets of Type 1 diabetes patients.

Expressed TCRB transcripts got sequenced, as all isolated RNA was reverse transcribed. Here immunoSEQ multiplex PCR was the method, and the copy in TCRdb shows in-frame clones only, minus some. The sample lists about 160,000 clones, roughly 8% occurring once. Sequencing input: central memory CD4+ T cells from blood. The receptors originated from a young man with type 1 diabetes.

This clone was found a few times. This sequence joins TRBV11-2 and TRBJ2-5, with D tentatively TRBD1 (5 bases). The CDR3 totals 15 residues. V lost 4 bases and J lost 1, with 13 bases in between. Germline CDR1 and CDR2: SGHAT and FQNNGV. In nucleotides, the CDR3 is TGTGCCAGCAGCTCGAGGTGGGGCCTCCAAGAGACCCAGTACTTC. Its protein product is CASSSRWGLQETQYF.

The table lists this clone with many counts. The rearrangement uses TRBV19 and TRBJ2-1; 11 bases match TRBD2. Germline V gene sequence: CDR1 LNHDA, CDR2 SQIVND (reference sequence). The CDR3 length is 16 residues. With V trimmed by 7 bases and J by 0 bases, 5 bases remained unmatched. Here the CDR3 DNA reads TGTGCCAGTACCCTAGCGGGGGGCGTCTCCTACAATGAGCAGTTCTTC. As protein: CASTLAGGVSYNEQFF. Full variable domain (outside the CDR3, taken from reference TRBV19 and TRBJ2-1): DGGITQSPKYLFRKEGQNVTLSCEQNLNHDAMYWYRQDPGQGLRLIYYSQIVNDFQKGDIAEGYSVSREKKESFPLTVTSAQKNPTAFYLCASTLAGGVSYNEQFFGPGTRLTVL.

In this sample, this clone turned up a few times. V is TRBV27 and J is TRBJ2-7, with 10 bases identical to TRBD2. From germline, CDR1 is MNHEY and CDR2 SMNVEV (reference sequence). V gave up 5 bases and J gave up 4 bases; unmatched junction bases: 8. This CDR3 has 15 residues. The CDR3 DNA is TGTGCCAGCAGTCCACCGGGACTAGCGATGTACGAGCAGTACTTC. Its translation: CASSPPGLAMYEQYF.

This clone has only a few counts. The chain is built from TRBV11-2 and TRBJ2-1, with 8 bases that match TRBD2. The germline CDR1 and CDR2 sequences are SGHAT and FQNNGV. The V segment lost 6 bases and the J segment 0 bases; nucleotides outside the gene matches: 13. This CDR3 region has 18 residues. Here the CDR3 reads CASRTGSGGPSSYNEQFF. DNA for the CDR3: TGTGCCAGCAGGACGGGGAGCGGGGGCCCGAGCTCCTACAATGAGCAGTTCTTC.

This clone has more than one count but fewer than ten. This chain connects TRBV7-2 to TRBJ1-6; 8 nucleotides align to TRBD1. In germline, CDR1 is SGHTA, CDR2 FQGNSA. With V trimmed by 4 bases and J by 6 bases, 8 bases remained unmatched. This CDR3 is 16 amino acids long. Here the CDR3 DNA reads TGTGCCAGCAGCTCACCGAGGACAGGGCCTAATTCACCCCTCCACTTT. Translated: CASSSPRTGPNSPLHF.

V gene TRBV5-5 combines with J gene TRBJ1-2; tentative D call: TRBD1 (5 bases). The CDR3 spans 16 residues. Germline V CDR1 and CDR2: SGHKS, YYEKEE (reference sequence). Trimming left V 4 bases short and J 0 bases short, with 16 bases between. The CDR3 coding sequence is TGTGCCAGCAGCGGAACCGGGACTATTGCTAACTATGGCTACACCTTC. Translating gives CASSGTGTIANYGYTF.

Many counts were recorded for this clone. This specimen includes other DNA sequences encoding the same CDR3. The chain is built from TRBV2 and TRBJ2-2; D is perhaps TRBD2 (5 bases). Germline V gene lookup returns CDR1 SNHLY and CDR2 FYNNEI. This CDR3 is built from 13 residues. The V and J ends lost 5 bases and 4 bases respectively, with 8 bases between them. CDR3 nucleotides: TGTGCCAGCAGTCCCCGGGGCACCGGGGAGCTGTTTTTT. Its protein is CASSPRGTGELFF. Looking up the rest from reference TRBV2 and TRBJ2-2 gives the full variable domain: EPEVTQTPSHQVTQMGQEVILRCVPISNHLYFYWYRQILGQKVEFLVSFYNNEISEKSEIFDDQFSVERPDGSNFTLKIRSTKLEDSAMYFCASSPRGTGELFFGEGSRLTVL.

The table lists this clone with a few counts. This chain joins TRBV2 and TRBJ2-7; perhaps TRBD1 as D (6 bases). From germline, CDR1 is SNHLY and CDR2 FYNNEI. V was cut by 6 bases and J by 8 bases, with 8 bases left in between. The CDR3 runs to 10 residues. The CDR3 DNA sequence: TGTGCCAGCAGGACAGGAAAGCAGTACTTC. Translation gives CASRTGKQYF.

V gene TRBV7-9 combines with J gene TRBJ2-5; 10 bases line up with TRBD2. The CDR3 length is 18 residues. Germline lookup yields CDR1 SEHNR and CDR2 FQNEAQ (reference sequence). Trimming took 3 bases from V and 3 from J; bases not matched to a gene: 13. CDR3 protein: CASSLALASSGRKETQYF. CDR3 coding DNA: TGTGCCAGCAGCTTGGCCTTAGCTTCTAGCGGGAGAAAAGAGACCCAGTACTTC. Full variable domain (rest looked up from reference TRBV7-9 and TRBJ2-5): DTGVSQNPRHKITKRGQNVTFRCDPISEHNRLYWYRQTLGQGPEFLTYFQNEAQLEKSRLLSDRFSAERPKGSFSTLEIQRTEQGDSAMYLCASSLALASSGRKETQYFGPGTRLLVL.